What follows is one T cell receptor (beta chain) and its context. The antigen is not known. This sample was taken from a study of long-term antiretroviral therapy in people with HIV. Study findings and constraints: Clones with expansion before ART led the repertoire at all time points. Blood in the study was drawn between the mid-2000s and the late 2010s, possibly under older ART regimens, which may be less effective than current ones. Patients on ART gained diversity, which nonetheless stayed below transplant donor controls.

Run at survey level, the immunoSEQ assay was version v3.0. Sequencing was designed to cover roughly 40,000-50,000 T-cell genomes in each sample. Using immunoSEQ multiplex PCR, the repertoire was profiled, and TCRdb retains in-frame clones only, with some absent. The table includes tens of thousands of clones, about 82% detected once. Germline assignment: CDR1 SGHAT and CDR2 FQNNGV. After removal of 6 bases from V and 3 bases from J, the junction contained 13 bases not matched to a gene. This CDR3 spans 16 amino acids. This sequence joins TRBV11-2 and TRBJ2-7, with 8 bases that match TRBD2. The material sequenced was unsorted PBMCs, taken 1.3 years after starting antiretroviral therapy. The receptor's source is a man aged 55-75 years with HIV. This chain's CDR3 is CASSTGGASGHYEQYF. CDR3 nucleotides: TGTGCCAGCAGTACGGGCGGGGCTAGCGGGCACTACGAGCAGTACTTC.